Listed here are 9 T cell receptor beta chains from one sample, sequenced in a study of tumor-infiltrating lymphocytes in primary liver carcinoma. Both RNA and DNA were isolated together from about 20-30 mg of bulk tissue that had not been sorted. Priming with a constant-region primer yielded TCR beta cDNA from 500 ng total RNA. Slightly modified ARM-PCR, run as three nested multiplex PCR rounds, produced the TCR beta libraries. A C-beta reverse primer was combined with TRBV1-TRBV30 forward primers in the first two PCR rounds, and each round had around 11 cycles. MiXCR was run by TCRdb on the multiplex PCR reads, yielding one entry per CDR3 protein. This table has under 200,000 distinct CDR3 sequences, 85% appearing once. Material for sequencing was tumor tissue from primary liver carcinoma. Receptors were obtained from a middle-aged man with primary liver carcinoma and hepatitis B virus infection.

At least ten counts were recorded for this clonotype. This chain connects TRBV28 to TRBJ1-2; no clear D. Trimming took off 6 bases at V and 6 bases at J, with 14 bases between the two ends. CDR3 length: 13 amino acids. The germline V gene has CDR1 MDHEN and CDR2 SYDVKM. CDR3 coding DNA: TGTGCCAGCAGCAACAGACCCTTTGATGGCTACACCTTC. This codes for CASSNRPFDGYTF.

About this clonotype itself: The CDR3 does not end in the conserved phenylalanine or tryptophan, so this is likely a read error. The chain has TRBV11-1 and TRBJ2-1, with a weak D call TRBD2 (6 bases). The CDR3 totals 14 residues. The germline CDR1 and CDR2 sequences are SGHAT and FQDESV (reference sequence). V was shortened by 8 bases and J by 12 bases, with 23 bases between the two germline ends. CDR3 nucleotides: TGTGCCAGCGGCCCGAGACTAGTGGGAGCGCTGCAGTTCTTG. Protein product: CASGPRLVGALQFL.

This clonotype showed up just once. The genes are TRBV12-3 or TRBV12-4 and TRBJ1-5, with a weak D call TRBD1 (6 bases). This CDR3 is built from 16 residues. Trimming cost V 5 bases and J 15 bases, with 29 bases left between them. The CDR3: CASSRSRDTYHQPRHF. The CDR3 nucleotides are TGTGCCAGCAGTCGAAGCCGGGACACTTATCATCAGCCTCGGCATTTT.

Notes on this clonotype: Given the absence of the conserved phenylalanine or tryptophan at the CDR3 end, a read error is likely. The DNA is omitted, as the CDR3 cannot be located on it reliably, and the CDR3 follows TCRdb's listing. The chain is built from TRBV6-2 or TRBV6-3 and TRBJ1-2; TRBD1, the table's D call, lacks a check against the DNA. The CDR3 length equals 15 residues, ends included. Germline V CDR1 and CDR2: MNHEY, SVGEGT. CDR3 sequence: CASSSPRDPVYGYTV.

To note about this clonotype: This is likely a read error, given that the CDR3 carries no conserved phenylalanine or tryptophan at its end. The chain combines TRBV5-5 with TRBJ2-1; 8 bases align to TRBD1. This CDR3 is 18 amino acids long. V trimming: 1 base; J trimming: 6 bases; junction bases outside the gene matches: 15. Germline values: CDR1 SGHKS, CDR2 YYEKEE (reference sequence). This chain's CDR3 is CASSLYVLVGQGSNEQFL. The CDR3 DNA follows: TGTGCCAGCAGCTTGTACGTGTTAGTAGGACAGGGTAGCAATGAGCAGTTCCTC.

This chain joins TRBV7-8 and TRBJ2-7, with D maybe TRBD2 (5 bases). The V gene's germline CDR1 is SGHVS and CDR2 FQNEAQ. This CDR3 comprises 11 residues. CDR3 sequence: CSSSLSYEQYF. CDR3 nucleotides: TGTTCTAGCAGCTTATCATACGAGCAGTACTTC.

For this clonotype: A junction boundary mismatches the germline segment, possibly from a read error. The J gene is TRBJ2-1, the V gene TRBV29-1; D call uncertain. The CDR3 loop spans 13 amino acids. CDR1 SQVTM and CDR2 ANQGSEA come from the germline V gene. CDR3 DNA: TGCAGCGTTGTCTGGGCCCAGAGCAGTGAGAAGTTCTTC. This sequence encodes CSVVWAQSSEKFF.

The count of this clonotype is one. A much bigger clone sits one base away, suggesting this may be a read error. The chain couples TRBV28 to TRBJ2-6; a possible D gene is TRBD1 (5 bases). The germline CDR1 and CDR2 sequences are MDHEN and SYDVKM. The CDR3 spans 15 residues. The CDR3 DNA reads as TGTGCCAACAGTTTAGGGGAAAGTGGGGCCAACGTCCTGACTTTC. Amino acid sequence: CANSLGESGANVLTF. Full variable domain (missing parts from reference TRBV28 and TRBJ2-6): DVKVTQSSRYLVKRTGEKVFLECVQDMDHENMFWYRQDPGLGLRLIYFSYDVKMKEKGDIPEGYSVSREKKERFSLILESASTNQTSMYLCANSLGESGANVLTFGAGSRLTVL.

J is TRBJ1-1 and V is TRBV7-9; D is uncertain. The CDR3 contains 13 residues. The V gene's germline CDR1 is SEHNR and CDR2 FQNEAQ (reference sequence). The chain's CDR3 is CDSILSANTEAFF. The CDR3 DNA follows: TGTGATAGCATCTTATCCGCGAACACTGAAGCTTTCTTT.